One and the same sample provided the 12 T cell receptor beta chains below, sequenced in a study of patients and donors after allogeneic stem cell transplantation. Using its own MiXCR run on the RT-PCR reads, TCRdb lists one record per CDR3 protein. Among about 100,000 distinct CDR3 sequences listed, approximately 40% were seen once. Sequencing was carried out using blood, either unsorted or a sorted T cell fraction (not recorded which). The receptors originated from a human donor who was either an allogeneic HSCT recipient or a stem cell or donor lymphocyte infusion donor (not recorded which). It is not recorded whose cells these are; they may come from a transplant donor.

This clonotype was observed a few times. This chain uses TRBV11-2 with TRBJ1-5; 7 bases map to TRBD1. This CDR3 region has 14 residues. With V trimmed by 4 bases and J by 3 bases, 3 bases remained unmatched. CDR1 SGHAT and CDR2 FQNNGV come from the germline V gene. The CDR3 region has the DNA TGTGCCAGCAGCTGGACAGGACTCAATCAGCCCCAGCATTTT. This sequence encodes CASSWTGLNQPQHF.

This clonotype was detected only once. The CDR3 DNA sequence: TGCGCCAGCAGCTTGGACACAGGGTTATTTTACGAGCAGTACTTC. The encoded protein is CASSLDTGLFYEQYF. The chain combines TRBV5-1 with TRBJ2-7; TRBD1 is a possible D gene (6 bases). The CDR3 covers 15 residues. The germline CDR1 and CDR2 sequences are SGHRS and YFSETQ. The V end lost 0 bases, the J end lost 4 bases, and 14 bases lay between the germline ends.

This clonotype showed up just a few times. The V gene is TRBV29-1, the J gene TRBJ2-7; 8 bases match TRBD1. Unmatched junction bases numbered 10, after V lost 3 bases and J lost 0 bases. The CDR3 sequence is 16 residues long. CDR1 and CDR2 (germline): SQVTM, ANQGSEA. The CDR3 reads CSVELSRDRNSYEQYF. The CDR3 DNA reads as TGCAGCGTTGAGCTTTCCCGGGACAGGAACTCCTACGAGCAGTACTTC.

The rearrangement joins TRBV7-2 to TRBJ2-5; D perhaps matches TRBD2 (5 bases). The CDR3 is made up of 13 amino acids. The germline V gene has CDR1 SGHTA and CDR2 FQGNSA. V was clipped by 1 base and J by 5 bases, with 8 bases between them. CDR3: CASSLDGKETQYF. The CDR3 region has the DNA TGTGCCAGCAGCTTAGACGGGAAGGAGACCCAGTACTTC.

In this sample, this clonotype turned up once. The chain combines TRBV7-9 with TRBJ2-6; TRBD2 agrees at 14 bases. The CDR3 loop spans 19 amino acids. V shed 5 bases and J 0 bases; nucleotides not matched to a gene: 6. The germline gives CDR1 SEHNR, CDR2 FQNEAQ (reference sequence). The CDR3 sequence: CASSPGLAGGASGANVLTF. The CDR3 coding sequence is TGTGCCAGCAGCCCCGGACTAGCGGGAGGAGCCTCTGGGGCCAACGTCCTGACTTTC.

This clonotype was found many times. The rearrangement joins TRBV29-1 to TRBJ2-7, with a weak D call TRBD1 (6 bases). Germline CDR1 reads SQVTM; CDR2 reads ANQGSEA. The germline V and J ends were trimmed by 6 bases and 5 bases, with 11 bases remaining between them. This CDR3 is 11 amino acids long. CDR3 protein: CSVWGPHEQYF. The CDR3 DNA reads TGCAGCGTATGGGGGCCTCACGAGCAGTACTTC.

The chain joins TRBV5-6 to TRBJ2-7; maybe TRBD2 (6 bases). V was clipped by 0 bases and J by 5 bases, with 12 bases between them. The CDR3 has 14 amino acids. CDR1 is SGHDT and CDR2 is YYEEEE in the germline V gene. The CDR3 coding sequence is TGTGCCAGCAGCTTGGATGCGGGATTCGACGAGCAGTACTTC. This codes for CASSLDAGFDEQYF. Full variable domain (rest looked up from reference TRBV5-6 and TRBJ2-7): DAGVTQSPTHLIKTRGQQVTLRCSPKSGHDTVSWYQQALGQGPQFIFQYYEEEERQRGNFPDRFSGHQFPNYSSELNVNALLLGDSALYLCASSLDAGFDEQYFGPGTRLTVT.

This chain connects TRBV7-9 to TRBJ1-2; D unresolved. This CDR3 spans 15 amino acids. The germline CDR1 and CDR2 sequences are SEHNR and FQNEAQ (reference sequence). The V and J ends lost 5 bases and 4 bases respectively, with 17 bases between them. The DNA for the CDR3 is TGTGCCAGCAGCCTAAATAGAACATACGGCTATGGCTACACCTTC. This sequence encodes CASSLNRTYGYGYTF.

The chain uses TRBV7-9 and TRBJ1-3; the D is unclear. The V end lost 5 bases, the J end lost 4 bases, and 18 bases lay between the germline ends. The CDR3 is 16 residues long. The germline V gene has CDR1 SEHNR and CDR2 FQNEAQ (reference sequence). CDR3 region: CASSPRGTQAGNTIYF. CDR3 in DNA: TGTGCCAGCAGCCCCCGCGGTACCCAGGCCGGAAACACCATATATTTT.

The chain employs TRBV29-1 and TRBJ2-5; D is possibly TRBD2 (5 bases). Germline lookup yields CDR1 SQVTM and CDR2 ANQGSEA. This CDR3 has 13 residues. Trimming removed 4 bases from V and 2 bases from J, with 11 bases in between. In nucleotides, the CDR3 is TGCAGCGTTGGAACCGGGATTCAAGAGACCCAGTACTTC. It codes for CSVGTGIQETQYF.

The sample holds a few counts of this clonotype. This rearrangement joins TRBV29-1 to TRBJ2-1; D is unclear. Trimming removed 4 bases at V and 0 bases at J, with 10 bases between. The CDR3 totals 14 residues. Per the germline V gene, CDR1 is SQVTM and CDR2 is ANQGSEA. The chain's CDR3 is CSVVRRTSYNEQFF. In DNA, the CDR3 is TGCAGCGTTGTCCGAAGGACCTCCTACAATGAGCAGTTCTTC.

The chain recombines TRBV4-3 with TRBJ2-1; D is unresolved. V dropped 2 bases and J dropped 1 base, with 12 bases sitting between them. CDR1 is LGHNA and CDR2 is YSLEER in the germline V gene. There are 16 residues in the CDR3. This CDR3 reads CASSQHGGASYNEQFF. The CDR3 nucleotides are TGCGCCAGCAGCCAACACGGCGGCGCTTCCTACAATGAGCAGTTCTTC.